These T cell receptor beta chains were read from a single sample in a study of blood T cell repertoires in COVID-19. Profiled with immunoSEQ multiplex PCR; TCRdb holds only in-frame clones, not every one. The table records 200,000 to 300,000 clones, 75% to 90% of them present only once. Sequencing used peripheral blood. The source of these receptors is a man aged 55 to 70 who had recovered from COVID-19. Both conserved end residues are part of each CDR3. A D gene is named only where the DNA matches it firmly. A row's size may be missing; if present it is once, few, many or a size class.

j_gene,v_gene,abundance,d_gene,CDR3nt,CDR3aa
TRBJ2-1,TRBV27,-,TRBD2,TGTGCCAGCAGTTTAGGCTTTACGGGGGGTGAGCAGTTCTTC,CASSLGFTGGEQFF
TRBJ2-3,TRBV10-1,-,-,TGCGCCAGCAGTGAGTCGGAGGGTGCAGATACGCAGTATTTT,CASSESEGADTQYF
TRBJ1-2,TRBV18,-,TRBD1,TGTGCCAGCTCACCAAAATGGGACAGTGGCTACACCTTC,CASSPKWDSGYTF
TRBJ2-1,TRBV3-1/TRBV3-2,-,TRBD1,TGTGCCAGCAGCCGGGACAGGGGTCGATACAATGAGCAGTTCTTC,CASSRDRGRYNEQFF
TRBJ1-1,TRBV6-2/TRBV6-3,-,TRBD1,TGTGCCAGCAGCAAGGACCGGGACAGGCGGCCCACCTCGAACACTGAAGCTTTCTTT,CASSKDRDRRPTSNTEAFF
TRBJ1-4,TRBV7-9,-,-,TGTGCCAGCAGCTTACTACAGACTAATGAAAAACTGTTTTTT,CASSLLQTNEKLFF
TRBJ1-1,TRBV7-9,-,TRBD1,TGTGCCAGCAGTACACCGATAGGACAGGGAAGGTATTGGGCTGAAGCTTTCTTT,CASSTPIGQGRYWAEAFF
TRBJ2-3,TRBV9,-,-,TGTGCCAGCAGCGTAGAGGGGGGGCGCCAGCAGTATTTT,CASSVEGGRQQYF
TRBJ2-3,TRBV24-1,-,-,TGTGCCACCAGTGATCCCCGGGGGCCGGGGGGTACGCAGTATTTT,CATSDPRGPGGTQYF
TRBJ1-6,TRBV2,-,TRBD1,TGTGCCAGCAGTGGACAGGGTAGACCCCTCCACTTT,CASSGQGRPLHF
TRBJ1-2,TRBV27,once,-,TGTGCCATTTCAGACAGTGAATATGGCTACACCTTC,CAISDSEYGYTF
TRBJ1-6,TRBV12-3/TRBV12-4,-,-,TGTGCCAGCAGTCCACATGCCAATTCACCCCTCCACTTT,CASSPHANSPLHF
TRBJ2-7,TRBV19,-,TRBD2,TGTGCCAGTAGTCCCATGGGGGGGTTCCACGAGCAGTACTTC,CASSPMGGFHEQYF
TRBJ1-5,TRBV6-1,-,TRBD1,TGTGCCAGCAGTGGGGGGACAGGGCATAGCAATCAGCCCCAGCATTTT,CASSGGTGHSNQPQHF
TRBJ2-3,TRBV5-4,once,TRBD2,TGTGCCAGCAGCACTCCTAGCGGGGGCACAGATACGCAGTATTTT,CASSTPSGGTDTQYF
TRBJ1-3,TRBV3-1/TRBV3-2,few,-,TGTGCCAGCAGCCTGGCCCCAGCGGCAGCTGGAAACACCATATATTTT,CASSLAPAAAGNTIYF
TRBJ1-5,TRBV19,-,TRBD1,TGTGCCAGTACCTCCGTCGGGACAGCACACCATCAACCCCAGCATTTT,CASTSVGTAHHQPQHF
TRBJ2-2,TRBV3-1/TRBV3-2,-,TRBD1,TGTGCCAGCAGGCGACAGGGGGCACGCACCGGGGAGCTGTTTTTT,CASRRQGARTGELFF
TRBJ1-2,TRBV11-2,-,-,TGTGCCAGCAGCCAGGGTGGCTCGTACACCTTC,CASSQGGSYTF
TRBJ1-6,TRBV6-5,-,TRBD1,TGTGCCAGCAGTCCCGACAGGGGGAGGTCACCCCTCCACTTT,CASSPDRGRSPLHF
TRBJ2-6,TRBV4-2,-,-,TGTGCCAGCAGCCAACAGGGTTTCGTGTCTGGGGCCAACGTCCTGACTTTC,CASSQQGFVSGANVLTF
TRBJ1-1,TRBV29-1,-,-,TGCAGCGTTGATGAACAGGGATACAACACTGAAGCTTTCTTT,CSVDEQGYNTEAFF
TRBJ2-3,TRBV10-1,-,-,TGCGCCAGCAGTGAGTGGTCTATTACAGATACGCAGTATTTT,CASSEWSITDTQYF
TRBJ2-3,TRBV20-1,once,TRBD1,TGCAGTGCTAGTGGGGACAGTAGCACAGATACGCAGTATTTT,CSASGDSSTDTQYF
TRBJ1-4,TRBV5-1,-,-,TGCGCCAGCAGCTCCGAGGGGGGGGCTAATGAAAAACTGTTTTTT,CASSSEGGANEKLFF
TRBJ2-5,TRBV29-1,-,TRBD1,TGCAGCGCAAGACAGGGAGTCGTGGAGACCCAGTACTTC,CSARQGVVETQYF
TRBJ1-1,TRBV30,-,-,TGTGCCTGGACTAAAGGGGGCACTGAAGCTTTCTTT,CAWTKGGTEAFF
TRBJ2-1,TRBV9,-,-,TGTGCCAGCAGCGTAGGAAGCGCCACGGGTGAGCAGTTCTTC,CASSVGSATGEQFF
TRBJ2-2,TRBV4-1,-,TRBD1,TGCGCCAGCAGCCAACCAACAGGGGGCAGCGGGGAGCTGTTTTTT,CASSQPTGGSGELFF
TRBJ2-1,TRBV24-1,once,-,TGTGCCACCCGCAGGGTCTACAATGAGCAGTTCTTC,CATRRVYNEQFF
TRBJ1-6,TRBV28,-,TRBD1,TGTGCCAGCAGTTTTTCCCTGCCAGGGGGTAATTCACCCCTCCACTTT,CASSFSLPGGNSPLHF
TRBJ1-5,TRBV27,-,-,TGTGCCAGCAAAAAACAGGCTAGCAATCAGCCCCAGCATTTT,CASKKQASNQPQHF
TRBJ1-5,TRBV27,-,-,TGTGCCAGCAGTCCTCGACACCCCCGGAGCAATCAGCCCCAGCATTTT,CASSPRHPRSNQPQHF
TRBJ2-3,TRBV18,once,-,TGTGCCAGCTCTTGGGACTTCACAGATACGCAGTATTTT,CASSWDFTDTQYF
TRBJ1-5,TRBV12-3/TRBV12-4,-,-,TGTGCCAGCAGCGACAGCTCTAATCAGCCCCAGCATTTT,CASSDSSNQPQHF
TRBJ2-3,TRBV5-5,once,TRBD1,TGTGCCAGCAGCAACCGGACAGGGGGAGGCGATACGCAGTATTTT,CASSNRTGGGDTQYF
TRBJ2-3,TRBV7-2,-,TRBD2,TGTGCCAGCAGCTTTCTAGCGGACCACACTACGCAGTATTTT,CASSFLADHTTQYF
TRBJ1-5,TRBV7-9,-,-,TGTGCCAGCAGCTATGACACCGGGCCCCAGCATTTT,CASSYDTGPQHF
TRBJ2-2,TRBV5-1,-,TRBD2,TGCGCCAGCAGCTTAATACCGGGACTAGGGGCCGGGGAGCTGTTTTTT,CASSLIPGLGAGELFF
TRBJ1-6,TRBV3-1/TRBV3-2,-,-,TGTGCCAGCAGCCAAGGTAAACTCCACTTT,CASSQGKLHF
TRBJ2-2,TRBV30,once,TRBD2,TGTGCCTGGAGCCCAATGACCCCGGGACTAGCGGCTCCCGGGGAGCTGTTTTTT,CAWSPMTPGLAAPGELFF
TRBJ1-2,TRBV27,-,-,TGTGCCAGCAGTTTATATGGGCGGGGAGGCTACACCTTC,CASSLYGRGGYTF
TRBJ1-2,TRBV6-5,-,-,TGTGCCAGCAGTTACGCGGGGTCCCAAGGCTACACCTTC,CASSYAGSQGYTF
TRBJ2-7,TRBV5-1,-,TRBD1,TGCGCCAGCAGCGTTGGACAGGGGGTAGCCTACGAGCAGTACTTC,CASSVGQGVAYEQYF